Listed here are 2 T cell receptor beta chains from one sample, sequenced in a study of shared clonotypes between healthy human individuals. In the naive CD8 group, cells lacked CD45RO and were positively selected for CCR7, so terminally differentiated effector memory CD45RA+ cells were left out. Repertoires were generated with immunoSEQ multiplex PCR, while TCRdb's copy carries only in-frame clones and drops some. This table holds some 2.1 million clones, roughly 94% found once. Sequences were obtained from naive CD8+ T cells sorted from blood. These receptors all come from a man aged 18-30 years in good health.

This chain joins TRBV4-1 and TRBJ1-1, with a possible D match to TRBD1 (6 bases). Germline V gene lookup returns CDR1 MGHRA and CDR2 YSYEKL. The CDR3 sequence is 14 residues long. V was clipped by 3 bases and J by 6 bases, with 14 bases between them. The CDR3 bases are TGCGCCAGCAGCCACCTAGGGGGATACGCTGAAGCTTTCTTT. Protein product: CASSHLGGYAEAFF.

This chain uses TRBV9 with TRBJ2-5; tentative D call: TRBD1 (6 bases). Germline loops: CDR1 SGDLS, CDR2 YYNGEE. V shed 1 base and J shed 6 bases, with 19 bases lying between them. The CDR3 loop spans 16 amino acids. CDR3: CASSVSAGADLKTQYF. The CDR3 region has the DNA TGTGCCAGCAGCGTAAGTGCAGGGGCGGACCTAAAGACCCAGTACTTC.